The 3 T cell receptor beta chains presented below share a single source sample, sequenced in a study of vaccination effects on CD4 cells after COVID-19 (dated by TCRdb to between 2021 and 2023). No antigens are known for them. After more than nine days of culture, CD4+ T cells were isolated with the EasySep CD4+ T cell isolation kit. Participants received two doses of either the BNT162b2 or the mRNA-1273 mRNA SARS-CoV-2 vaccine. Library creation used the immunoSEQ multiplex PCR assay. Drawn from immuneACCESS, this table holds only the in-frame rearrangements with V and J called that TCRdb kept. Clones are partly lost; checked studies trace under half to an unresolved V gene and leave the rest unexplained. Recorded for this sample are about 66,000 clones; 65% to 80% of them occurred a single time. Of the sample, around 2.5% falls within the top ten clones. Source: CD4+ T cells from PBMCs cultured without peptide, taken after COVID-19 vaccination. The receptor set was obtained from a human donor who received a COVID-19 vaccine.

The gene calls are TRBV9 and TRBJ2-3; weak D call: TRBD2 (6 bases). V was trimmed by 3 bases and J by 5 bases, leaving 19 bases between them. Germline CDR1 reads SGDLS; CDR2 reads YYNGEE. This CDR3 is built from 16 residues. CDR3 residues: CASSGAWRGGKDTQYF. The CDR3 DNA follows: TGTGCCAGCAGCGGGGCCTGGAGGGGAGGTAAAGATACGCAGTATTTT.

This chain uses TRBV3-1 (or the pseudogene TRBV3-2) with TRBJ1-3; the D gene is possibly TRBD1 (5 bases). This CDR3 comprises 14 residues. In germline, CDR1 is LGHDT, CDR2 YNNKEL (reference sequence). Trimming left V 1 base short and J 3 bases short, with 7 bases between. The CDR3 here is CASSQAGFGNTIYF. In DNA form, the CDR3 reads TGTGCCAGCAGCCAAGCAGGGTTTGGAAACACCATATATTTT.

The CDR3: CASSERRQGRSYNSPLHF. The CDR3, as DNA: TGTGCCAGCAGTGAAAGGAGGCAGGGTCGCTCCTATAATTCACCCCTCCACTTT. The rearrangement uses TRBV6-1 and TRBJ1-6, with a possible D match to TRBD1 (5 bases). CDR3 length: 18 residues. Germline V gene data show CDR1 as MNHNS and CDR2 as SASEGT. Trimming removed 2 bases at V and 0 bases at J, with 14 bases between.